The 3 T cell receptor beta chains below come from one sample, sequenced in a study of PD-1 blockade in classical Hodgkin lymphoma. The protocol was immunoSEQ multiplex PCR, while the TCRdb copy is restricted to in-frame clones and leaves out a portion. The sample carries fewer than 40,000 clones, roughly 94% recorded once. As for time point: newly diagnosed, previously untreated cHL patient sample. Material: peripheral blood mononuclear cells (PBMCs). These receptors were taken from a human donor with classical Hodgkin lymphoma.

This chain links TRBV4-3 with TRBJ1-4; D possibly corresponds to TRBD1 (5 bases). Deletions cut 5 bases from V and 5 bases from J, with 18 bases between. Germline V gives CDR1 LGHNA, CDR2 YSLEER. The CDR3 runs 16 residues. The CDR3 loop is CASSERARVENEKLFF. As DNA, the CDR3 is TGCGCCAGCAGCGAACGAGCCAGGGTGGAGAATGAAAAACTGTTTTTT.

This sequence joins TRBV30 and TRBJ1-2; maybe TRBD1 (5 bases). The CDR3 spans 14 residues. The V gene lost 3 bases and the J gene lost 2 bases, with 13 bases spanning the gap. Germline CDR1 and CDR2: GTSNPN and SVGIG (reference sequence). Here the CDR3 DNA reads TGTGCCTGGAGCCAGGGCACACGAAACTATGGCTACACCTTC. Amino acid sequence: CAWSQGTRNYGYTF.

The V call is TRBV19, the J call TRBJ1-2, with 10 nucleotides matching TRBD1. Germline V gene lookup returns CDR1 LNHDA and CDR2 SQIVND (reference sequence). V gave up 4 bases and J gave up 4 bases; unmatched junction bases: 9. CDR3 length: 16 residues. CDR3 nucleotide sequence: TGTGCCAGTAGTAGTCAGTTCGGGACAGGGGTCTATGGCTACACCTTC. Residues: CASSSQFGTGVYGYTF.